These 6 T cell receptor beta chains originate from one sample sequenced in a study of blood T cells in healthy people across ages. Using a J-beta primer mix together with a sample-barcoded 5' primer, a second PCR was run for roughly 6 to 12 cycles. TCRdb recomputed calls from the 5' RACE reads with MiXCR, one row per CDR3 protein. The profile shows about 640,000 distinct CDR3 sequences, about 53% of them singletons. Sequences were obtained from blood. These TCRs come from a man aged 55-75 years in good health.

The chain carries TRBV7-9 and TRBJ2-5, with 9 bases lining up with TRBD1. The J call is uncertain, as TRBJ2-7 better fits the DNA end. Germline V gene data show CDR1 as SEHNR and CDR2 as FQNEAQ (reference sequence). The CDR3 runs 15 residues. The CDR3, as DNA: TGTGCCAGCAGCTTAGCCGGGACAGGGTTCAACGAGCAGTACTTC. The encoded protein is CASSLAGTGFNEQYF.

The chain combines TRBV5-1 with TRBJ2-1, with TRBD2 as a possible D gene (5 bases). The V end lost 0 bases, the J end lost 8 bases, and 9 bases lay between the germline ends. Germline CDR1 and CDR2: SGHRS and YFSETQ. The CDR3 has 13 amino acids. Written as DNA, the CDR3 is TGCGCCAGCAGCTTGGTTGAGGGCGATGAGCAGTTCTTC. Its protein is CASSLVEGDEQFF.

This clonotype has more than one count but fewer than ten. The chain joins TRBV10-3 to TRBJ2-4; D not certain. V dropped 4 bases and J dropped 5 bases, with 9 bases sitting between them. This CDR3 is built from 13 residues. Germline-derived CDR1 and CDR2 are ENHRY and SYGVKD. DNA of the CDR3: TGTGCCATCAGTGGCGTTGGGGAAAACATTCAGTACTTC. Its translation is CAISGVGENIQYF.

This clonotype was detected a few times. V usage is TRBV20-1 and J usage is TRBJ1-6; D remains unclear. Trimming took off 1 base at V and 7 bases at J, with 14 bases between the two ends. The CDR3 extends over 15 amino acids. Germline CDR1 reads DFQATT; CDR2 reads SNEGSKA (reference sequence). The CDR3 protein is CSARARAGQNSPLHF. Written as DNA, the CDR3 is TGCAGTGCTAGAGCAAGGGCAGGCCAGAATTCACCCCTCCACTTT.

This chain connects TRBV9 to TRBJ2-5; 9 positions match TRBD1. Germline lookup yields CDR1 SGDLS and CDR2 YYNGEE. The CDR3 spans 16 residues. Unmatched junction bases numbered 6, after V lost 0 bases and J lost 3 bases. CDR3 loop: CASSVGGDRAKETQYF. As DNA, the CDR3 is TGTGCCAGCAGCGTAGGGGGGGACAGGGCCAAAGAGACCCAGTACTTC.

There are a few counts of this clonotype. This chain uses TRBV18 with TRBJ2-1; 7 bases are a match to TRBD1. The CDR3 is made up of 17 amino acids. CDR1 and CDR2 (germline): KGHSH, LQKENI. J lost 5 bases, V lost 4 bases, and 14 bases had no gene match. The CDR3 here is CASSRGIEQGPHNEQFF. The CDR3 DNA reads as TGTGCCAGCTCACGAGGGATCGAACAGGGGCCACACAATGAGCAGTTCTTC.